Sequencing of this T cell receptor (beta chain) was carried out in a study of cytomegalovirus exposure and HLA in healthy donors. Overall study context: Sequencing of some 200 million T cells in an earlier analysis found 100 million to 140 million unique TCR beta sequences.

Whole-study findings and limits: There was a cluster of highly shared sequence variants that was likely a sequencing artifact. A classifier reportedly called cytomegalovirus status with high sensitivity and specificity. Accurate prediction of HLA-A and HLA-B alleles (for most subjects) was reportedly achieved from TCR beta sequences.

CDR3 length: 12 amino acids. V lost 0 bases and J 6 bases, leaving 6 bases between the germline ends. CDR1 and CDR2 (germline): MNHEY, SMNVEV (reference sequence). Details on this clone: What it binds is unknown.

The study ran its PCR with 60 Vbeta and 13 Jbeta primers. Produced via immunoSEQ multiplex PCR; TCRdb's table is partial and in-frame only. The sample holds about 160,000 clones; 70% to 80% are singletons and the top ten take 9.5% to 10%. Source material: PBMCs. The receptor comes from a man younger than 35 in good health and CMV-seropositive. The chain joins TRBV27 to TRBJ2-7; D is undetermined. This CDR3 reads CASSLSIAEQYF. The CDR3 region has the DNA TGTGCCAGCAGTTTATCGATAGCCGAGCAGTACTTC.